This T cell receptor (beta chain) comes out of a study of metastatic and nonmetastatic thyroid tumors. Looking at the study overall: A comparison of repertoires was made across blood and tumor or nodule tissue from malignant and benign thyroid patients.

Patients had received no treatment of any kind before thyroid surgery. This CDR3 contains 13 residues. V lost 2 bases, J lost 1 base, and 7 bases lay in between. Germline V CDR1 and CDR2: DFQATT, SNEGSKA (reference sequence). TCRdb re-clonotyped the PCR reads through MiXCR. Of 30,000 to 35,000 clones in the sample, about a sixth were seen once. Study-wide findings and caveats: Reported TCR beta diversity, measured in blood and tumor, was significantly higher for malignant thyroid tumors than for benign nodules.

Ten or more counts support this clone. No antigen is known for it. The chain uses TRBV20-1 and TRBJ2-3; no reliable D call. Material: blood. The receptor's source is a female donor with papillary thyroid cancer or a benign thyroid nodule (not recorded which). Some clones in this sample may be carry-over from other donors' samples. In nucleotides, the CDR3 is TGCAGTGCTAGACTCCCAGGCACAGATACGCAGTATTTT. This sequence encodes CSARLPGTDTQYF.